This T cell receptor (beta chain) was found in a study of blood T cells in healthy people across ages. Overall study context: About one barcoded beta molecule per two T cells was captured by template switching.

Findings and limits, study-wide: The study found TCR beta diversity correlated strongly with naive T cell percentage.

As concerns this clonotype: The antigen is not known. Mismatch with germline at one junction end may stem from a read error.

Each sample provided at least 5.5 micrograms of extracted total RNA. A second roughly 6 to 11 cycle PCR used barcoded and J-beta primers. TCRdb independently ran MiXCR on the 5' RACE reads; one entry per CDR3 protein. The data contain approximately 770,000 distinct CDR3 sequences, about three fifths of them singletons. This receptor was obtained from a man younger than 40 in good health. The sequenced material came from blood.

The CDR3 DNA is TGCAGCGTGGCAACTAGCTCCCTAACCGGGGGGCTGTTTTTT. This codes for CSVATSSLTGGLFF. The V and J genes are TRBV29-1 and TRBJ2-2, with D possibly being TRBD2 (6 bases). From germline, CDR1 is SQVTM and CDR2 ANQGSEA. CDR3 length: 14 residues.